This passage covers 24 T cell receptor beta chains from one sample sequenced in a study of neoadjuvant anti-PD-1 for oral cavity cancer (dated by TCRdb to the early 2020s). Libraries came from the immunoSEQ multiplex PCR assay. TCRdb retrieved this table from immuneACCESS and kept in-frame rearrangements only. Not all clones are present; in checked studies, unresolved V genes account for under half, and no reason is known for the remainder. This sample is represented by 7,200 or so clones; about 54% of them were singletons. The ten top clones hold about 6.5% of the sample. The sample's time point label is to be understood as: before neoadjuvant nivolumab. This material consisted of tumor tissue, taken before nivolumab (anti-PD-1) treatment. These receptor sequences come from a person aged 35 to 85 with oral cavity squamous cell carcinoma.

This clone has more than one count but fewer than ten. This sequence joins TRBV6-1 and TRBJ1-2; possibly TRBD1 for D (6 bases). The germline CDR1 and CDR2 sequences are MNHNS and SASEGT. V was cut by 4 bases and J by 8 bases, with 14 bases left in between. The CDR3 is 13 residues long. The CDR3, as DNA: TGTGCCAGCAGTGGGACAGCTTCAGGAGGCTACACCTTC. This translates into CASSGTASGGYTF.

The chain uses TRBV11-2 and TRBJ2-2; 11 nucleotides match TRBD2. The CDR3 consists of 16 residues. In germline, CDR1 is SGHAT, CDR2 FQNNGV. V lost 4 bases to trimming and J lost 1 base; unmatched junction nucleotides: 2. This chain's CDR3 is CASSSGLAGNTGELFF. As DNA, the CDR3 is TGTGCCAGCAGCTCCGGACTAGCGGGGAACACCGGGGAGCTGTTTTTT.

The chain is built from TRBV6-1 and TRBJ1-1; D uncertain. Trimming pared 1 base from V and 5 bases from J, leaving 11 bases between. The germline V gene has CDR1 MNHNS and CDR2 SASEGT. The CDR3 totals 14 residues. The CDR3 nucleotides read TGTGCCAGCAGTGAAGAGTGGCGCGGGACTGAAGCTTTCTTT. It yields the protein CASSEEWRGTEAFF.

This clone occurred a few times. The V gene is TRBV7-9, the J gene TRBJ1-5; perhaps TRBD1 as D (5 bases). CDR3 size: 15 residues. The V gene lost 5 bases and the J gene lost 7 bases, with 18 bases spanning the gap. The germline CDR1 and CDR2 sequences are SEHNR and FQNEAQ (reference sequence). The CDR3 DNA follows: TGTGCCAGCAGCCCCGATTTCAGGGAGGGACAGCCCCAGCATTTT. Encoded protein: CASSPDFREGQPQHF.

This rearrangement joins TRBV5-1 to TRBJ2-1, with 12 bases lining up with TRBD2. CDR1 is SGHRS and CDR2 is YFSETQ in the germline V gene. The CDR3 contains 15 residues. Trimming removed 0 bases from V and 10 bases from J; junction bases left unmatched: 5. CDR3 sequence: CASSLGLAGVEEQFF. Written as DNA, the CDR3 is TGCGCCAGCAGCTTGGGACTAGCGGGGGTGGAAGAGCAGTTCTTC.

V usage is TRBV19 and J usage is TRBJ2-7; D may match TRBD1 or TRBD2 (5 bases each). Trimming removed 5 bases from V and 5 bases from J, with 22 bases in between. Germline CDR1 LNHDA, CDR2 SQIVND (reference sequence). This CDR3 has 16 amino acids. The CDR3 region is CASSPSGRTPQDEQYF. The CDR3 DNA is TGTGCCAGTAGTCCCTCGGGGCGAACCCCCCAGGACGAGCAGTACTTC.

This chain links TRBV5-6 with TRBJ1-1; perhaps TRBD1 as D (6 bases). CDR3 length: 16 residues. V lost 2 bases and J 1 base, leaving 15 bases between the germline ends. CDR1 and CDR2 (germline): SGHDT, YYEEEE. The CDR3 coding sequence is TGTGCCAGCAGCTTTGGGGCGGGGGGCAGGAACACTGAAGCTTTCTTT. This codes for CASSFGAGGRNTEAFF. Full variable domain (outside the CDR3, taken from reference TRBV5-6 and TRBJ1-1): DAGVTQSPTHLIKTRGQQVTLRCSPKSGHDTVSWYQQALGQGPQFIFQYYEEEERQRGNFPDRFSGHQFPNYSSELNVNALLLGDSALYLCASSFGAGGRNTEAFFGQGTRLTVV.

J is TRBJ2-1 and V is TRBV18, with no clear D. Trimming pared 3 bases from V and 0 bases from J, leaving 12 bases between. Germline CDR1 and CDR2: KGHSH and LQKENI. The CDR3 has 16 residues. For the CDR3, the DNA is TGTGCCAGCTCACCGACGGTTTCCATCTCCTACAATGAGCAGTTCTTC. Translating gives CASSPTVSISYNEQFF.

A few counts support this clone. The chain couples TRBV2 to TRBJ2-5; 8 nucleotides align to TRBD1. J was trimmed by 9 bases and V by 5 bases; bases with no gene match: 14. Germline V CDR1 and CDR2: SNHLY, FYNNEI. This CDR3 comprises 15 residues. CDR3 nucleotides: TGTGCCAGCAGTAAGGGGGCAGGGGGCCGCGGGGCCCAGTACTTC. Amino acids: CASSKGAGGRGAQYF.

V and J are TRBV30 and TRBJ2-1; D may be TRBD1 or TRBD2 (5 bases each). The V gene lost 3 bases and the J gene lost 0 bases, with 15 bases spanning the gap. The germline gives CDR1 GTSNPN, CDR2 SVGIG (reference sequence). The CDR3 runs 16 residues. CDR3 in amino acids: CAWSGTWGNSYNEQFF. The CDR3 DNA is TGTGCCTGGAGCGGTACATGGGGGAACTCCTACAATGAGCAGTTCTTC. Based on the CDR3 plus reference TRBV30 and TRBJ2-1, the full variable domain is SQTIHQWPATLVQPVGSPLSLECTVEGTSNPNLYWYRQAAGRGLQLLFYSVGIGQISSEVPQNLSASRPQDRQFILSSKKLLLSDSGFYLCAWSGTWGNSYNEQFFGPGTRLTVL.

CDR3 sequence reads: CAWSTGRRTEAFF. CDR3 DNA sequence: TGTGCCTGGAGCACAGGACGGCGTACTGAAGCTTTCTTT. J is TRBJ1-1 and V is TRBV30, with D perhaps matching TRBD1 (5 bases). The CDR3 length is 13 residues. Trimming left V 3 bases short and J 5 bases short, with 13 bases between. Germline lookup yields CDR1 GTSNPN and CDR2 SVGIG (reference sequence).

This clone showed up just a few times. The CDR3 DNA sequence: TGTGCCAGCAGCCAAACCGGGACAGCGAACACCGGGGAGCTGTTTTTT. Translation gives CASSQTGTANTGELFF. The chain employs TRBV4-2 and TRBJ2-2, with 7 bases lining up with TRBD1. V lost 2 bases to trimming and J lost 0 bases; unmatched junction nucleotides: 3. Germline V gene lookup returns CDR1 LGHNA and CDR2 YNFKEQ. CDR3 size: 16 residues.

As DNA, the CDR3 is TGTGCAGGATGGGACAGGGGGGCCGGGGAGCTGTTTTTT. Translating it yields CAGWDRGAGELFF. The chain carries TRBV19 and TRBJ2-2; 11 bases line up with TRBD1. The CDR3 extends over 13 amino acids. Germline V gene lookup returns CDR1 LNHDA and CDR2 SQIVND (reference sequence). The whole variable domain, remainder taken from reference TRBV19 and TRBJ2-2, is DGGITQSPKYLFRKEGQNVTLSCEQNLNHDAMYWYRQDPGQGLRLIYYSQIVNDFQKGDIAEGYSVSREKKESFPLTVTSAQKNPTAFYLCAGWDRGAGELFFGEGSRLTVL.

This clone was observed a handful of times. The rearrangement joins TRBV6-1 to TRBJ2-7, with TRBD2 matching 8 bases. V lost 6 bases and J lost 2; bases outside the gene matches: 9. This CDR3 comprises 15 residues. The V gene's germline CDR1 is MNHNS and CDR2 SASEGT. CDR3 loop: CASRSTSGETYEQYF. The CDR3 nucleotides are TGTGCCAGCAGGTCTACTAGCGGCGAAACCTACGAGCAGTACTTC.

V is TRBV5-6 and J is TRBJ2-1, with D possibly TRBD1 on 6 matching bases. The CDR3 extends over 14 amino acids. V lost 4 bases and J lost 4, with 12 bases in between. CDR1 SGHDT and CDR2 YYEEEE come from the germline V gene. The CDR3 reads CASSHPDRYNEQFF. The CDR3, as DNA: TGTGCCAGCAGCCACCCGGACAGATACAATGAGCAGTTCTTC.

V and J are TRBV7-2 and TRBJ1-2; D remains unclear. CDR1 SGHTA and CDR2 FQGNSA come from the germline V gene. V lost 7 bases to trimming and J lost 4 bases, with 7 bases between them. CDR3 length: 11 amino acids. The CDR3 sequence: CASTPFYGYTF. The CDR3 coding sequence is TGTGCCAGCACTCCGTTCTATGGCTACACCTTC.

This chain uses TRBV4-2 with TRBJ2-1; TRBD2 aligns across 8 bases. V was clipped by 0 bases and J by 7 bases; unmatched bases: 11. The CDR3 is 17 amino acids. Germline V CDR1 and CDR2: LGHNA, YNFKEQ. The CDR3 sequence: CASSQDPFSGDVNEQFF. The CDR3 region has the DNA TGTGCCAGCAGCCAAGATCCCTTTAGCGGGGACGTTAATGAGCAGTTCTTC.

The chain employs TRBV6-5 and TRBJ2-7; 10 nucleotides align to TRBD2. After removal of 10 bases from V and 5 bases from J, the junction contained 8 bases not matched to a gene. CDR1 is MNHEY, CDR2 SVGAGI, per germline. The CDR3 has 13 residues. The CDR3 loop is CATRRLAGDEQYF. The CDR3 DNA is TGTGCCACCAGGAGGCTAGCGGGAGACGAGCAGTACTTC.

This clone has just a few counts. The chain couples TRBV7-9 to TRBJ2-3; 9 bases line up with TRBD1. The CDR3 runs to 15 residues. J lost 0 bases, V lost 5 bases, and 3 bases had no gene match. The germline V gene encodes CDR1 SEHNR and CDR2 FQNEAQ (reference sequence). The CDR3 spells CASSPGTGSTDTQYF. CDR3 bases: TGTGCCAGCAGCCCCGGGACAGGGAGCACAGATACGCAGTATTTT.

This clone was picked up a small number of times. CDR3 DNA sequence: TGTGCCACCAGCAGAGACCGTGGCGATGAGCAGTTCTTC. Encoded protein: CATSRDRGDEQFF. This chain links TRBV15 with TRBJ2-1; D is uncertain. Germline values: CDR1 LNHNV, CDR2 YYDKDF (reference sequence). CDR3 length equals 13 residues. Trimming took off 0 bases at V and 8 bases at J, with 8 bases between the two ends.

This chain links TRBV5-1 with TRBJ2-3, with D maybe TRBD2 (6 bases). CDR1 SGHRS and CDR2 YFSETQ come from the germline V gene. This CDR3 comprises 15 residues. V dropped 3 bases and J dropped 0 bases, with 11 bases sitting between them. CDR3 bases: TGCGCCAGCAGCTCTACCGGGACTAGCACAGATACGCAGTATTTT. Amino acid sequence: CASSSTGTSTDTQYF.

The chain recombines TRBV27 with TRBJ1-5; no clear D. The V gene's germline CDR1 is MNHEY and CDR2 SMNVEV (reference sequence). This CDR3 has 14 amino acids. V was pared by 5 bases and J by 9 bases, with 17 bases between. CDR3 nucleotides: TGTGCCAGCAGTCCCAGGAGGCCCGGCACGCCCCAGCATTTT. It is translated as CASSPRRPGTPQHF.

The chain uses TRBV5-1 and TRBJ2-5; D is ambiguous. The length of the CDR3 is 15 residues. Trimming cost V 0 bases and J 0 bases, with 9 bases left between them. Germline CDR1 and CDR2: SGHRS and YFSETQ. The CDR3 sequence: CASSLGSSYQETQYF. CDR3 in DNA: TGCGCCAGCAGCTTGGGATCATCGTACCAAGAGACCCAGTACTTC.

The chain links TRBV4-2 to TRBJ2-1; the D gene is possibly TRBD1 (6 bases). The CDR3 spans 15 residues. Trimming took off 4 bases at V and 5 bases at J, with 15 bases between the two ends. Germline CDR1 is LGHNA and CDR2 is YNFKEQ. This CDR3 reads CASSLRTATDNEQFF. The CDR3 DNA sequence: TGTGCCAGCAGCCTACGGACAGCAACGGACAATGAGCAGTTCTTC.